What follows are 28 T cell receptor beta chains derived from one specimen sequenced in a study of radiation and T cells in renal cell carcinoma. Specified time point: blood 4 weeks post-SBRT, at nephrectomy. Treatment here: 15 Gy SBRT to primary tumor, nephrectomy 4 weeks later. Clones were sequenced by immunoSEQ multiplex PCR, and TCRdb holds only the in-frame ones, with some missing. The sample lists 60,000 to 95,000 clones, over 65% occurring once. The starting material was blood, obtained from a patient whose treatment included radiotherapy and nephrectomy. The receptors come from an older woman with renal cell carcinoma.

This clone turned up a few times. The chain employs TRBV19 and TRBJ1-1; D is ambiguous. CDR1 and CDR2 from the germline V gene are LNHDA and SQIVND (reference sequence). The CDR3 is 14 amino acids. Trimming removed 10 bases from V and 4 bases from J, with 19 bases in between. The CDR3 coding sequence is TGTGCCACCTCCAGAGCTGTGCGTGGCACTGAAGCTTTCTTT. Translated: CATSRAVRGTEAFF.

The gene calls are TRBV27 and TRBJ1-2; 7 bases agree with TRBD1. CDR1 MNHEY and CDR2 SMNVEV come from the germline V gene (reference sequence). The CDR3 totals 13 residues. V lost 3 bases, J lost 9 bases, and 7 bases stayed unmatched. The CDR3 here is CASSFDRDGRYTF. Here the CDR3 DNA reads TGTGCCAGCAGTTTCGACAGGGATGGGCGCTACACCTTC.

This chain uses TRBV4-1 with TRBJ2-3; D perhaps matches TRBD1 (5 bases). Trimming took 6 bases from V and 5 from J, leaving 18 bases between them. The CDR3 has 15 residues. Germline CDR1 and CDR2: MGHRA and YSYEKL. CDR3: CASSPPLGDIDTQYF. DNA for the CDR3: TGCGCCAGCAGTCCCCCCCTAGGGGATATAGATACGCAGTATTTT.

The gene calls are TRBV5-1 and TRBJ2-7; 8 positions agree with TRBD1. In germline, CDR1 is SGHRS, CDR2 YFSETQ. The CDR3 is 14 amino acids. The trim removed 3 bases at V and 3 bases at J, leaving 5 bases unmatched. CDR3 sequence (DNA): TGCGCCAGCAGCTCCGTAACAGGGGGCTACGAGCAGTACTTC. Translated, it gives CASSSVTGGYEQYF.

The chain employs TRBV4-1 and TRBJ2-5; maybe TRBD2 (6 bases). The germline V and J ends were trimmed by 1 base and 3 bases, with 21 bases remaining between them. There are 18 residues in the CDR3. Germline V lookup: CDR1 MGHRA, CDR2 YSYEKL. The CDR3 sequence is CASSQVVAGWRGEETQYF. As DNA, the CDR3 is TGCGCCAGCAGCCAAGTGGTCGCCGGTTGGCGGGGTGAAGAGACCCAGTACTTC.

A single count supports this clone. The chain uses TRBV28 and TRBJ1-5; TRBD1 is a possible D gene (6 bases). CDR1 is MDHEN and CDR2 is SYDVKM in the germline V gene. V was trimmed by 5 bases and J by 3 bases, leaving 17 bases between them. The CDR3 covers 16 residues. The CDR3 DNA reads TGTGCCAGCAGTCCCTCGTCCACAGGGATCAATCAGCCCCAGCATTTT. Translated, it gives CASSPSSTGINQPQHF. Using reference TRBV28 and TRBJ1-5 for the parts outside the CDR3, the full variable domain is DVKVTQSSRYLVKRTGEKVFLECVQDMDHENMFWYRQDPGLGLRLIYFSYDVKMKEKGDIPEGYSVSREKKERFSLILESASTNQTSMYLCASSPSSTGINQPQHFGDGTRLSIL.

V is TRBV28 and J is TRBJ2-6, with D maybe TRBD1 (6 bases). The V end lost 6 bases, the J end lost 0 bases, and 18 bases lay between the germline ends. CDR1 is MDHEN and CDR2 is SYDVKM in the germline V gene. The CDR3 is made up of 18 amino acids. CDR3: CASSKGTLLLSGANVLTF. CDR3 in DNA: TGTGCCAGCAGCAAAGGGACACTATTGCTCTCTGGGGCCAACGTCCTGACTTTC. Full variable domain (missing parts from reference TRBV28 and TRBJ2-6): DVKVTQSSRYLVKRTGEKVFLECVQDMDHENMFWYRQDPGLGLRLIYFSYDVKMKEKGDIPEGYSVSREKKERFSLILESASTNQTSMYLCASSKGTLLLSGANVLTFGAGSRLTVL.

This chain joins TRBV10-3 and TRBJ2-3; D not certain. CDR1 and CDR2 (germline): ENHRY, SYGVKD. Deletions cut 2 bases from V and 0 bases from J, with 9 bases between. The CDR3 has 15 residues. CDR3 in DNA: TGTGCCATCAGTGAGAGGATTCCAAGCACAGATACGCAGTATTTT. Translating gives CAISERIPSTDTQYF.

This clone occurred once. This chain connects TRBV11-1 to TRBJ2-3; D ambiguous. The germline V and J ends were trimmed by 1 base and 6 bases, with 8 bases remaining between them. This CDR3 has 13 residues. Germline values: CDR1 SGHAT, CDR2 FQDESV (reference sequence). The CDR3 nucleotides are TGTGCCAGCAGCTTAGACATGGGGGATACGCAGTATTTT. Amino acid sequence: CASSLDMGDTQYF.

V is TRBV5-1 and J is TRBJ1-4; no definite D call. Trimming pared 3 bases from V and 7 bases from J, leaving 10 bases between. The germline gives CDR1 SGHRS, CDR2 YFSETQ. This CDR3 is 13 amino acids long. The CDR3 here is CASSSEVSEKLFF. CDR3 nucleotide sequence: TGCGCCAGCAGCTCGGAGGTGTCTGAAAAACTGTTTTTT.

As DNA, the CDR3 is TGTGCCAGCAGTTTTATTACTCCAGGGTTTTATGGCTACACCTTC. Encoded protein: CASSFITPGFYGYTF. This chain uses TRBV28 with TRBJ1-2, with TRBD1 as a possible D gene (5 bases). This CDR3 has 15 residues. The germline V gene has CDR1 MDHEN and CDR2 SYDVKM. V shed 3 bases and J shed 5 bases, with 16 bases lying between them.

This clone was seen just once. The chain employs TRBV9 and TRBJ2-2; D not resolved. The ends were cut back, 0 bases at V and 6 bases at J, with 3 bases in the middle. Germline V CDR1 and CDR2: SGDLS, YYNGEE. This CDR3 is built from 12 residues. In nucleotides, the CDR3 is TGTGCCAGCAGCGTAGTTGCCGGGGAGCTGTTTTTT. It yields the protein CASSVVAGELFF.

V is TRBV4-1 and J is TRBJ2-5; D gene uncertain. V lost 3 bases, J lost 4 bases, and 9 bases lay in between. The germline V gene has CDR1 MGHRA and CDR2 YSYEKL. The CDR3 covers 13 residues. The DNA of the CDR3 is TGCGCCAGCAGCCAGCGCCTAGGAGAGACCCAGTACTTC. It yields the protein CASSQRLGETQYF.

This rearrangement joins TRBV7-2 to TRBJ2-3; the D is unclear. The CDR3 is 15 amino acids. Germline values: CDR1 SGHTA, CDR2 FQGNSA. Trimming removed 4 bases from V and 0 bases from J, with 11 bases in between. The DNA of the CDR3 is TGTGCCAGCAGCTCGCGGACCCTCAGCACAGATACGCAGTATTTT. It translates to CASSSRTLSTDTQYF.

This rearrangement joins TRBV13 to TRBJ2-5; the D is unclear. Germline CDR1 reads PRHDT; CDR2 reads FYEKMQ (reference sequence). Trimming left V 6 bases short and J 2 bases short, with 7 bases between. The CDR3 spans 12 residues. CDR3 DNA sequence: TGTGCCAGCAGAAGTCGACAAGAGACCCAGTACTTC. This encodes CASRSRQETQYF.

V is TRBV2 and J is TRBJ2-7; D not resolved. The CDR3 is 12 amino acids. V was trimmed by 6 bases and J by 0 bases, leaving 6 bases between them. CDR1 and CDR2 from the germline V gene are SNHLY and FYNNEI. DNA of the CDR3: TGTGCCAGCAGGGAAAGCTCCTACGAGCAGTACTTC. This gives the protein CASRESSYEQYF.

The chain is built from TRBV18 and TRBJ1-2; 7 bases agree with TRBD1. CDR1 and CDR2 (germline): KGHSH, LQKENI. This CDR3 is 15 amino acids long. Unmatched junction bases numbered 9, after V lost 4 bases and J lost 4 bases. The CDR3 DNA sequence: TGTGCCAGCTCACAGACAGGGTTCAGGGGCTATGGCTACACCTTC. The encoded protein is CASSQTGFRGYGYTF.

This chain links TRBV10-3 with TRBJ1-1; D perhaps matches TRBD1 (5 bases). CDR1 is ENHRY, CDR2 SYGVKD, per germline. Trimming took off 3 bases at V and 1 base at J, with 9 bases between the two ends. The CDR3 sequence is 14 residues long. CDR3 nucleotides: TGTGCCATCAGTGATGGGGGGACGAACACTGAAGCTTTCTTT. As protein: CAISDGGTNTEAFF.

The rearrangement joins TRBV7-9 to TRBJ2-3; TRBD1 matches at 8 bases. After removal of 1 base from V and 3 bases from J, the junction contained 3 bases not matched to a gene. The V gene's germline CDR1 is SEHNR and CDR2 FQNEAQ (reference sequence). This CDR3 spans 15 amino acids. CDR3 sequence: CASSLGTGRTDTQYF. The CDR3 DNA sequence: TGTGCCAGCAGCTTAGGGACAGGGCGGACAGATACGCAGTATTTT.

The chain carries TRBV2 and TRBJ2-4; D is uncertain. The CDR3 runs to 10 residues. CDR1 and CDR2 (germline): SNHLY, FYNNEI. The V and J ends lost 3 bases and 9 bases respectively, with 3 bases between them. CDR3 sequence reads: CASSDAIQYF. CDR3 nucleotide sequence: TGTGCCAGCAGTGACGCCATTCAGTACTTC.

The chain recombines TRBV7-9 with TRBJ1-2; 9 bases align to TRBD1. This CDR3 has 16 amino acids. Germline CDR1 reads SEHNR; CDR2 reads FQNEAQ (reference sequence). The V gene end was trimmed by 5 bases and the J gene end by 7 bases; junction bases not matched to a gene: 14. CDR3 protein: CASSHYRGPPKLGYTF. The CDR3 nucleotides read TGTGCCAGCAGCCACTACAGGGGGCCCCCGAAGCTTGGCTACACCTTC. The full variable domain, completed using reference TRBV7-9 and TRBJ1-2, is DTGVSQNPRHKITKRGQNVTFRCDPISEHNRLYWYRQTLGQGPEFLTYFQNEAQLEKSRLLSDRFSAERPKGSFSTLEIQRTEQGDSAMYLCASSHYRGPPKLGYTFGSGTRLTVV.

The V gene is TRBV6-5, the J gene TRBJ2-5; 13 bases are shared with TRBD2. The CDR3 is 15 amino acids. Germline V gene data show CDR1 as MNHEY and CDR2 as SVGAGI. V dropped 5 bases and J dropped 5; count of bases not matched to a gene: 5. CDR3 in DNA: TGTGCCAGCAGTCCAGGACTAGCGGGAGAGGAGACCCAGTACTTC. It translates to CASSPGLAGEETQYF.

The V and J genes are TRBV6-5 and TRBJ1-3; unclear D gene. CDR1 and CDR2 from the germline V gene are MNHEY and SVGAGI. There are 16 residues in the CDR3. The ends were cut back, 4 bases at V and 0 bases at J, with 13 bases in the middle. This chain's CDR3 is CASSSPQPHSGNTIYF. The CDR3 bases are TGTGCCAGCAGTTCCCCTCAGCCACACTCTGGAAACACCATATATTTT.

CDR3: CASSSGGPYNEQFF. In nucleotides, the CDR3 is TGTGCCAGCAGCTCGGGGGGACCATACAATGAGCAGTTCTTC. This chain links TRBV7-2 with TRBJ2-1, with TRBD2 matching over 7 bases. The length of the CDR3 is 14 residues. CDR1 is SGHTA, CDR2 FQGNSA, per germline. The junction had 4 bases not matched to a gene; V was cut back by 4 bases and J by 4 bases.

This clone appeared a few times. Here the CDR3 reads CASSVQGGITEAFF. The CDR3 DNA is TGTGCCAGCAGCGTACAAGGGGGAATCACTGAAGCTTTCTTT. The chain joins TRBV7-3 to TRBJ1-1; tentative D call: TRBD1 (6 bases). V gave up 5 bases and J gave up 4 bases, with 14 bases separating them. This CDR3 spans 14 amino acids. Germline CDR1 and CDR2: SGHTA and FQGTGA.

V is TRBV5-8 and J is TRBJ1-5; D unresolved. The CDR3 is 13 amino acids. Germline lookup yields CDR1 SGHTS and CDR2 YDEGEE. The V end lost 1 base, the J end lost 4 bases, and 6 bases lay between the germline ends. The CDR3 DNA follows: TGTGCCAGCAGCTTGTCCTATAATCAGCCCCAGCATTTT. Translation: CASSLSYNQPQHF.

The chain uses TRBV5-1 and TRBJ1-5; maybe TRBD1 (5 bases). The CDR3 length is 16 residues. In germline, CDR1 is SGHRS, CDR2 YFSETQ. Trimming shortened V by 8 bases and J by 1 base, and 19 bases separated the two germline ends. Here the CDR3 reads CARTGASQMSNQPQHF. The CDR3 DNA sequence: TGCGCCAGGACTGGGGCTTCTCAGATGAGCAATCAGCCCCAGCATTTT.

The V call is TRBV9, the J call TRBJ1-3, with unresolved D. Germline CDR1 reads SGDLS; CDR2 reads YYNGEE. With 3 bases removed from V and 0 bases from J, the gap between germline ends came to 10 bases. The CDR3 consists of 15 residues. The CDR3 sequence: CASSAGRNSGNTIYF. CDR3 coding DNA: TGTGCCAGCAGCGCAGGACGGAACTCTGGAAACACCATATATTTT.